This record looks at one T cell receptor (beta chain) sequence and its context. The record originates from a study of T cells expressing NK-cell markers. Germline V gene data show CDR1 as DFQATT and CDR2 as SNEGSKA (reference sequence). The CDR3 length is 15 residues. No DNA is given; TCRdb re-called the 5' RACE reads and lists each CDR3 protein once. The table gives some 600,000 distinct CDR3 sequences; the top ten clones make up roughly 3.6% of it. The V and J genes are TRBV20-1 and TRBJ2-3; the D call of TRBD2 rests on TCRdb alone, since no DNA is present to check it. The source of this sequence is a man between 18 and 29 years old in good health. The sample was blood T cells: a sorted CD56 or NKG2C T cell subset, CD4+ or CD8+ T cells, or bulk PBMC T cells (not recorded which). The CDR3 is CSARTSRGNTDTQYF.